The clone carrying this T cell receptor (beta chain) came up once. TCRdb keeps only in-frame clones here, not all; method: immunoSEQ multiplex PCR. This table holds some 60,000 clones, roughly 90% found once. This sample stems from a study of T cell changes during pregnancy in multiple sclerosis. The sequencing used peripheral blood, collected in the first trimester of pregnancy. This receptor was obtained from a female donor in good health, enrolled as a control in a pregnancy study.

Here the CDR3 DNA reads TGTGCCAGCAGCCCCCGAGGTGACTCCTACAATGAGCAGTTCTTC. Translation: CASSPRGDSYNEQFF. The chain recombines TRBV9 with TRBJ2-1, with D hard to call. Germline CDR1 and CDR2: SGDLS and YYNGEE. This CDR3 has 15 residues. Trimming took 4 bases from V and 0 from J, leaving 11 bases between them.